The sequence of this TCR beta chain was determined in a study of OX40 agonist ivuxolimab in advanced cancers. Assay: immunoSEQ multiplex PCR; the TCRdb copy retains only in-frame clones and omits some. This repertoire shows 60,000 to 75,000 clones, about 92% found once; its top ten account for roughly 13%. With V trimmed by 3 bases and J by 4 bases, 0 bases remained unmatched. The CDR3 is made up of 13 amino acids. Germline V gene lookup returns CDR1 SGHAT and CDR2 FQNNGV. Specimen: CD4+ or CD8+ T cells sorted from blood, collected in a trial of the OX40 agonist ivuxolimab. The sequence was collected from an adult with an advanced solid tumor such as melanoma, head and neck, liver or kidney cancer. The chain combines TRBV11-2 with TRBJ1-1, with 9 bases aligning to TRBD1. CDR3 region: CASSLGQGTEAFF. CDR3 DNA sequence: TGTGCCAGCAGCTTGGGACAGGGCACTGAAGCTTTCTTT.